The clone carrying this T cell receptor (beta chain) was counted at least ten times. J was trimmed by 6 bases and V by 5 bases; bases with no gene match: 5. The V gene's germline CDR1 is SGHVS and CDR2 FQNEAQ. The CDR3 length is 14 residues. One entry per CDR3 protein, called by TCRdb with MiXCR from the 5' RACE reads. The sample has under 150,000 distinct CDR3 sequences; 9.5% to 15% are singletons. These data are taken from a study of spatial heterogeneity in lung cancer. Documented time point: blood at routine non-recurrence follow-up after resection. The authors sequenced whole RNA from tumor, nontumor lung or frozen PBMC without sorting.

The source of this sequence is a male donor with early-stage non-small cell lung cancer. The chain is built from TRBV7-8 and TRBJ2-1, with TRBD1 matching over 9 bases. Sequenced material: PBMCs, taken at follow-up. The CDR3, as DNA: TGTGCCAGCAGCCCCGACAGGGGGGGCAATGAGCAGTTCTTC. Its translation is CASSPDRGGNEQFF.